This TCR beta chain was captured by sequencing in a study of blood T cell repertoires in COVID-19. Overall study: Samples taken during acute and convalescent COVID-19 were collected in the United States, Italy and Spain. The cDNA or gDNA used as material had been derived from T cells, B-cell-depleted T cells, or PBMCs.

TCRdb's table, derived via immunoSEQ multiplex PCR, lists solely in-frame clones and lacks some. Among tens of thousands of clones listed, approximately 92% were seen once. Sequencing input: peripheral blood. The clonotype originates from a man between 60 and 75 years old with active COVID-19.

CDR3 nucleotide sequence: TGTGCCACCAGTGGGGGGGACCGAACCTACAATGAGCAGTTCTTC. This translates into CATSGGDRTYNEQFF. This chain links TRBV24-1 with TRBJ2-1; D is possibly TRBD2 (6 bases). The CDR3 contains 15 residues. The V gene lost 5 bases and the J gene lost 2 bases, with 12 bases spanning the gap. Germline-derived CDR1 and CDR2 are KGHDR and SFDVKD.